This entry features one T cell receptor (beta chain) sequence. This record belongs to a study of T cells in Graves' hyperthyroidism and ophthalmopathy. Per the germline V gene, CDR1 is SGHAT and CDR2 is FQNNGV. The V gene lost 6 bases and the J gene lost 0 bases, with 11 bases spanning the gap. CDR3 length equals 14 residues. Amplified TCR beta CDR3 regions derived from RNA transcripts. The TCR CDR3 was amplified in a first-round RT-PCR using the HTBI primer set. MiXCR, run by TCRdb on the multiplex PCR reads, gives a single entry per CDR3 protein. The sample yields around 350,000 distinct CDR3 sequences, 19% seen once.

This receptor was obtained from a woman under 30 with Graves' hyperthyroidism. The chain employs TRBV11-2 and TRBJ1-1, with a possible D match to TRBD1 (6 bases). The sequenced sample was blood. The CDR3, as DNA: TGTGCCAGCAGTCAGGGGATCTTGAACACTGAAGCTTTCTTT. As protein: CASSQGILNTEAFF.